The 13 T cell receptor beta chains below were found in one sample sequenced in a study of PD-L1 blockade in urothelial cancer. Profiling relied on immunoSEQ multiplex PCR, and the TCRdb table lists in-frame clones only, not all of them. The sample has 45,000 to 65,000 clones; about 80% are singletons. The sequences come from PBMCs, collected around atezolizumab (anti-PD-L1) treatment. The receptors were sampled from a man between 35 and 55 years old with urothelial cancer.

This chain uses TRBV30 with TRBJ1-2; the D is unclear. The CDR3 sequence is 13 residues long. The germline CDR1 and CDR2 sequences are GTSNPN and SVGIG (reference sequence). Trimming stripped 4 bases from V and 0 bases from J, with 9 bases between. CDR3 coding DNA: TGTGCCTGGATGCGTCTACCTAACTATGGCTACACCTTC. Amino acids: CAWMRLPNYGYTF.

This clone came up once. The chain carries TRBV28 and TRBJ2-5; no clear D gene. This CDR3 has 14 residues. The germline V gene encodes CDR1 MDHEN and CDR2 SYDVKM. The V and J ends lost 2 bases and 5 bases respectively, with 12 bases between them. CDR3 in amino acids: CASSLGRLWETQYF. For the CDR3, the DNA is TGTGCCAGCAGTTTAGGCCGACTGTGGGAGACCCAGTACTTC. Looking up the rest from reference TRBV28 and TRBJ2-5 gives the full variable domain: DVKVTQSSRYLVKRTGEKVFLECVQDMDHENMFWYRQDPGLGLRLIYFSYDVKMKEKGDIPEGYSVSREKKERFSLILESASTNQTSMYLCASSLGRLWETQYFGPGTRLLVL.

The rearrangement links TRBV18 to TRBJ1-1; perhaps TRBD1 as D (5 bases). Per germline, CDR1 KGHSH and CDR2 LQKENI. Between the trimmed V and J ends, which lost 3 bases and 3 bases, there was a span of 14 bases. This CDR3 has 15 residues. Here the CDR3 reads CASSPLRVSDTEAFF. The CDR3 coding sequence is TGTGCCAGCTCACCTCTCAGGGTGTCGGACACTGAAGCTTTCTTT.

The genes are TRBV28 and TRBJ1-1; D ambiguous. This CDR3 contains 13 residues. Per the germline V gene, CDR1 is MDHEN and CDR2 is SYDVKM. Trimming removed 2 bases from V and 4 bases from J, with 8 bases in between. CDR3 residues: CASSLKEGTEAFF. Here the CDR3 DNA reads TGTGCCAGCAGTTTAAAGGAGGGCACTGAAGCTTTCTTT.

The CDR3 region is CASRILSTLNYGYTF. The CDR3, as DNA: TGTGCCAGCAGAATCCTTTCAACTCTTAACTATGGCTACACCTTC. The rearrangement joins TRBV2 to TRBJ1-2; no firm D call. Trimming removed 6 bases from V and 1 base from J, with 15 bases in between. The CDR3 sequence is 15 residues long. Germline V gene lookup returns CDR1 SNHLY and CDR2 FYNNEI.

This rearrangement joins TRBV10-3 to TRBJ2-1; 7 positions agree with TRBD1. Germline-derived CDR1 and CDR2 are ENHRY and SYGVKD. J gave up 7 bases and V 4 bases, and 13 bases lay outside the gene matches. The CDR3 loop spans 16 amino acids. The CDR3 loop reads CAISVVHRGKGNEQFF. The CDR3, as DNA: TGTGCCATCAGTGTAGTCCACAGGGGTAAAGGTAATGAGCAGTTCTTC.

The genes are TRBV6-1 and TRBJ1-1; perhaps TRBD1 as D (5 bases). V lost 6 bases, J lost 2 bases, and 10 bases lay in between. The CDR3 length is 13 residues. Germline V gene lookup returns CDR1 MNHNS and CDR2 SASEGT. The CDR3 is CASRLTANTEAFF. DNA of the CDR3: TGTGCCAGCAGGCTGACAGCTAACACTGAAGCTTTCTTT.

This chain links TRBV30 with TRBJ1-3; D gene ambiguous. Germline assignment: CDR1 GTSNPN and CDR2 SVGIG (reference sequence). V dropped 5 bases and J dropped 2 bases, with 7 bases sitting between them. The CDR3 extends over 12 amino acids. The CDR3 DNA reads as TGTGCCTGGGGAGCTCCTGGAAACACCATATATTTT. The encoded protein is CAWGAPGNTIYF.

This rearrangement joins TRBV10-1 to TRBJ2-3; D possibly corresponds to TRBD1 (6 bases). CDR3 length: 15 residues. Germline assignment: CDR1 WNHNN and CDR2 SYGVQD (reference sequence). Trimming pared 3 bases from V and 1 base from J, leaving 11 bases between. CDR3 loop: CASSDRGIGTDTQYF. The CDR3 DNA sequence: TGCGCCAGCAGTGATAGGGGGATCGGCACAGATACGCAGTATTTT.

This chain links TRBV18 with TRBJ1-1; tentative D call: TRBD1 (5 bases). Germline lookup yields CDR1 KGHSH and CDR2 LQKENI. This CDR3 region has 16 residues. V was trimmed by 3 bases and J by 2 bases, leaving 16 bases between them. This CDR3 reads CASSPVNRQTNTEAFF. CDR3 in DNA: TGTGCCAGCTCACCCGTAAACAGGCAGACAAACACTGAAGCTTTCTTT.

J is TRBJ2-2 and V is TRBV18; D unresolved. V lost 3 bases to trimming and J lost 3 bases, with 8 bases between them. This CDR3 is 14 amino acids long. Germline CDR1 reads KGHSH; CDR2 reads LQKENI. Here the CDR3 reads CASSPQTDTGELFF. CDR3 DNA sequence: TGTGCCAGCTCACCCCAAACAGACACCGGGGAGCTGTTTTTT.

The J gene is TRBJ1-1, the V gene TRBV10-3; D is unclear. This CDR3 region has 17 residues. Looked up from germline, CDR1 is ENHRY and CDR2 is SYGVKD. V was clipped by 10 bases and J by 1 base, with 25 bases between them. Here the CDR3 reads CATAQIGRRISNTEAFF. In nucleotides, the CDR3 is TGTGCCACCGCACAGATCGGCAGGAGGATCTCGAACACTGAAGCTTTCTTT.

The chain recombines TRBV9 with TRBJ2-3; D not certain. CDR3 length equals 11 residues. The V and J ends lost 7 bases and 2 bases respectively, with 5 bases between them. Germline V lookup: CDR1 SGDLS, CDR2 YYNGEE. The CDR3 spells CASGDTDTQYF. The CDR3 DNA follows: TGTGCCAGCGGAGACACAGATACGCAGTATTTT.